This T cell receptor (beta chain) derives from a study of T-cell reconstitution after alpha-beta-depleted transplantation in children. This clonotype was recorded many times. Its target is unknown. Study-level results: From newly produced T cells came most of the T-cell counts and diversity one year after transplant. Diversity of TCRbeta at day 60 was high in some patients, arising from surviving recipient T cells and thymic progenitors. As was reported, about two months after transplant, alpha-beta T cells came from several hundred expanded graft clones.

The germline CDR1 and CDR2 sequences are LGHNA and YSLEER. This CDR3 is built from 17 residues. With 0 bases clipped from V and 5 bases from J, the junction kept 9 bases outside the gene matches. Preparing the TCRbeta library involved the use of unique molecular identifiers. One entry per CDR3 protein, called by TCRdb with MiXCR from the PCR reads. The sample carries about 200,000 distinct CDR3 sequences, about 6% recorded once. The sequence derives from a girl under three years old with combined immunodeficiency, due to receive a stem cell transplant. The chain couples TRBV4-3 to TRBJ2-5, with 10 positions matching TRBD2. This sample comprised PBMCs, obtained before TCRalphabeta/CD19-depleted stem cell transplant. CDR3 in amino acids: CASSQDMLAGDGETQYF. The CDR3 region has the DNA TGCGCCAGCAGCCAAGATATGCTAGCGGGAGATGGGGAGACCCAGTACTTC.